Here is one T cell receptor (beta chain) with its context. Then a second PCR, running about 6 to 12 cycles, was carried out with a sample-barcoded 5' primer and a J-beta primer mix. Each cDNA was tagged by a template-switch adaptor containing 12 random nucleotides. TCRdb reprocessed the 5' RACE reads with MiXCR, giving one entry per CDR3 protein. Among around 800,000 distinct CDR3 sequences listed, about 53% were seen once. The data were obtained in a study of blood T cells in healthy people across ages. This CDR3 spans 15 amino acids. With 1 base removed from V and 2 bases from J, the gap between germline ends came to 12 bases. Germline lookup yields CDR1 MGHRA and CDR2 YSYEKL.

The TCR originated in a man at least 80 years old in good health. The sequencing sample was made of blood. The chain has TRBV4-1 and TRBJ2-7; a possible D gene is TRBD2 (5 bases). CDR3 protein: CASSQGIAQTYEQYF. The CDR3 bases are TGCGCCAGCAGCCAAGGGATAGCGCAGACCTACGAGCAGTACTTC.